The rows below give T cell receptor beta chains drawn from one sample of a study of shared clonotypes between healthy human individuals. The method was immunoSEQ multiplex PCR; TCRdb's version includes in-frame clones alone and lacks a portion of them. The sample records around 330,000 clones, approximately 74% being singletons. The sample comprised memory CD4+ T cells sorted from blood. The receptors were sampled from a man aged 30 to 39 in good health. CDR3s include the opening cysteine and the closing phenylalanine or tryptophan. The D gene is left open where the match is weak. Some rows mark clone size as missing; the rest say once, few, many or name a class of expanded clone.

abundance: NA
d_gene: NA
v_gene: TRBV29-1
j_gene: TRBJ2-1
CDR3aa: CSVESSRVDYNEQFF
CDR3nt: TGCAGCGTTGAGTCGAGCAGGGTCGACTACAATGAGCAGTTCTTC

abundance: NA
d_gene: TRBD2
v_gene: TRBV6-6
j_gene: TRBJ2-3
CDR3aa: CASSLRRGMGTDTQYF
CDR3nt: TGTGCCAGCAGTCTGAGGCGGGGGATGGGCACAGATACGCAGTATTTT

abundance: NA
d_gene: TRBD1
v_gene: TRBV30
j_gene: TRBJ1-2
CDR3aa: CAWRGDRANYGYTF
CDR3nt: TGTGCCTGGAGAGGGGACAGGGCAAACTATGGCTACACCTTC

abundance: NA
d_gene: NA
v_gene: TRBV10-2
j_gene: TRBJ2-7
CDR3aa: CAAASGREQYF
CDR3nt: TGCGCAGCGGCATCCGGCCGAGAGCAGTACTTC

abundance: NA
d_gene: NA
v_gene: TRBV27
j_gene: TRBJ1-4
CDR3aa: CASSLLPGATNEKLFF
CDR3nt: TGTGCCAGCAGTTTACTCCCCGGAGCAACTAATGAAAAACTGTTTTTT

abundance: NA
d_gene: NA
v_gene: TRBV10-2
j_gene: TRBJ1-5
CDR3aa: CASLGGVDQPQHF
CDR3nt: TGCGCCAGCTTAGGAGGCGTTGATCAGCCCCAGCATTTT

abundance: NA
d_gene: TRBD2
v_gene: TRBV7-2
j_gene: TRBJ2-7
CDR3aa: CASSSPGGYEQYF
CDR3nt: TGTGCCAGCAGCTCCCCGGGAGGCTACGAGCAGTACTTC

abundance: NA
d_gene: TRBD1
v_gene: TRBV6-5
j_gene: TRBJ2-3
CDR3aa: CASSLMGQGSDTQYF
CDR3nt: TGTGCCAGCAGCCTTATGGGACAGGGCTCAGATACGCAGTATTTT

abundance: NA
d_gene: NA
v_gene: TRBV5-4
j_gene: TRBJ1-2
CDR3aa: CASSLGSGTPNYGYTF
CDR3nt: TGTGCCAGCAGCTTGGGTTCAGGGACACCCAACTATGGCTACACCTTC

abundance: NA
d_gene: NA
v_gene: TRBV5-5
j_gene: TRBJ2-5
CDR3aa: CASSLIGIQETQYF
CDR3nt: TGTGCCAGCAGCTTGATAGGTATCCAAGAGACCCAGTACTTC

abundance: NA
d_gene: NA
v_gene: TRBV7-9
j_gene: TRBJ2-2
CDR3aa: CASSLEAGFGGELFF
CDR3nt: TGTGCCAGCAGCTTAGAGGCGGGATTTGGCGGGGAGCTGTTTTTT

abundance: NA
d_gene: NA
v_gene: TRBV11-3
j_gene: TRBJ2-7
CDR3aa: CASSLGGDSYEQYF
CDR3nt: TGTGCCAGCAGCTTGGGCGGGGACTCCTACGAGCAGTACTTC

abundance: NA
d_gene: NA
v_gene: TRBV19
j_gene: TRBJ2-1
CDR3aa: CASSELASYNEQFF
CDR3nt: TGTGCCAGTAGTGAACTAGCTTCCTACAATGAGCAGTTCTTC

abundance: NA
d_gene: TRBD2
v_gene: TRBV27
j_gene: TRBJ2-1
CDR3aa: CASSKTSGRYNEQFF
CDR3nt: TGTGCCAGCAGTAAAACTAGCGGACGGTACAATGAGCAGTTCTTC

abundance: NA
d_gene: NA
v_gene: TRBV10-3
j_gene: TRBJ1-2
CDR3aa: CAISESVGYRGYTF
CDR3nt: TGTGCCATCAGTGAGTCGGTGGGTTATCGTGGCTACACCTTC

abundance: NA
d_gene: TRBD2
v_gene: TRBV29-1
j_gene: TRBJ2-7
CDR3aa: CSVDSGGSYEQYF
CDR3nt: TGCAGCGTTGACAGCGGGGGCTCCTACGAGCAGTACTTC

abundance: NA
d_gene: TRBD2
v_gene: TRBV7-9
j_gene: TRBJ2-7
CDR3aa: CASSGGQRGMAYEQYF
CDR3nt: TGTGCCAGCAGCGGGGGCCAGCGGGGGATGGCCTACGAGCAGTACTTC

abundance: NA
d_gene: NA
v_gene: TRBV5-1
j_gene: TRBJ2-5
CDR3aa: CASSSAGEETQYF
CDR3nt: TGCGCCAGCAGCAGCGCGGGTGAGGAGACCCAGTACTTC

abundance: NA
d_gene: TRBD1
v_gene: TRBV7-8
j_gene: TRBJ1-5
CDR3aa: CASRTGTGRNQPQHF
CDR3nt: TGTGCCAGCAGAACCGGGACAGGGCGAAATCAGCCCCAGCATTTT

abundance: NA
d_gene: NA
v_gene: TRBV10-1
j_gene: TRBJ2-3
CDR3aa: CASSANPSTDTQYF
CDR3nt: TGCGCCAGCAGTGCGAACCCAAGCACAGATACGCAGTATTTT

abundance: NA
d_gene: TRBD1
v_gene: TRBV7-2
j_gene: TRBJ2-7
CDR3aa: CASSFGQGTYEQYF
CDR3nt: TGTGCCAGCAGCTTCGGACAGGGTACCTACGAGCAGTACTTC

abundance: NA
d_gene: TRBD2
v_gene: TRBV2
j_gene: TRBJ2-1
CDR3aa: CASSELGGSSYNEQFF
CDR3nt: TGTGCCAGCAGTGAACTGGGCGGGAGCTCCTACAATGAGCAGTTCTTC

abundance: NA
d_gene: NA
v_gene: TRBV5-1
j_gene: TRBJ2-1
CDR3aa: CASSFQGNEQFF
CDR3nt: TGCGCCAGCAGCTTTCAGGGGAATGAGCAGTTCTTC

abundance: NA
d_gene: NA
v_gene: TRBV18
j_gene: TRBJ2-7
CDR3aa: CASSPNRPPYEQYF
CDR3nt: TGTGCCAGCTCACCGAACAGACCCCCCTACGAGCAGTACTTC

abundance: NA
d_gene: NA
v_gene: TRBV7-7
j_gene: TRBJ2-1
CDR3aa: CASSGLRGGEQFF
CDR3nt: TGTGCTAGCAGCGGCCTGAGGGGCGGGGAGCAGTTCTTC

abundance: NA
d_gene: TRBD2
v_gene: TRBV28
j_gene: TRBJ2-2
CDR3aa: CASKTGGLGTGELFF
CDR3nt: TGTGCCAGCAAAACGGGGGGACTGGGCACCGGGGAGCTGTTTTTT

abundance: NA
d_gene: NA
v_gene: TRBV2
j_gene: TRBJ2-3
CDR3aa: CASSVGASADTQYF
CDR3nt: TGTGCCAGCTCCGTCGGGGCTAGCGCAGATACGCAGTATTTT

abundance: NA
d_gene: NA
v_gene: TRBV4-1
j_gene: TRBJ2-6
CDR3aa: CASSQDGYPVDGGANVLTF
CDR3nt: TGCGCCAGCAGCCAAGATGGGTACCCTGTGGATGGGGGGGCCAACGTCCTGACTTTC

abundance: NA
d_gene: NA
v_gene: TRBV18
j_gene: TRBJ2-5
CDR3aa: CASSPSRTPQETQYF
CDR3nt: TGTGCCAGCTCACCATCCAGGACCCCGCAAGAGACCCAGTACTTC

abundance: NA
d_gene: NA
v_gene: TRBV9
j_gene: TRBJ2-5
CDR3aa: CASSRAPLFGTQYF
CDR3nt: TGTGCCAGCAGCAGGGCCCCGCTCTTCGGGACCCAGTACTTC

abundance: few
d_gene: NA
v_gene: TRBV7-2
j_gene: TRBJ2-7
CDR3aa: CASSLVITGYYEQYF
CDR3nt: TGTGCCAGCAGCTTAGTGATAACGGGGTACTACGAGCAGTACTTC

abundance: NA
d_gene: TRBD1
v_gene: TRBV5-8
j_gene: TRBJ1-5
CDR3aa: CASSLFGQGDQPQHF
CDR3nt: TGTGCCAGCAGCTTATTCGGACAGGGAGATCAGCCCCAGCATTTT

abundance: NA
d_gene: TRBD2
v_gene: TRBV14
j_gene: TRBJ2-1
CDR3aa: CASSEGLAGVTEQFF
CDR3nt: TGTGCCAGCAGCGAGGGACTAGCGGGAGTCACTGAGCAGTTCTTC

abundance: NA
d_gene: TRBD2
v_gene: TRBV29-1
j_gene: TRBJ2-7
CDR3aa: CSGWTSGSEQYF
CDR3nt: TGCAGCGGATGGACTAGCGGATCCGAGCAGTACTTC

abundance: NA
d_gene: NA
v_gene: TRBV19
j_gene: TRBJ1-2
CDR3aa: CASSRPTEANYGYTF
CDR3nt: TGTGCCAGTAGTCGACCGACAGAAGCTAACTATGGCTACACCTTC

abundance: NA
d_gene: TRBD1
v_gene: TRBV5-1
j_gene: TRBJ2-5
CDR3aa: CASSPGQRQGTQYF
CDR3nt: TGCGCCAGCAGCCCGGGACAGCGTCAGGGGACCCAGTACTTC

abundance: NA
d_gene: NA
v_gene: TRBV6-5
j_gene: TRBJ2-7
CDR3aa: CASSYRDVREQYF
CDR3nt: TGTGCCAGCAGTTACCGCGACGTCCGCGAGCAGTACTTC

abundance: NA
d_gene: NA
v_gene: TRBV19
j_gene: TRBJ2-1
CDR3aa: CASSPPGRPKVF
CDR3nt: TGTGCCAGTAGTCCCCCGGGCCGGCCGAAGGTCTTC

abundance: NA
d_gene: NA
v_gene: TRBV5-4
j_gene: TRBJ2-1
CDR3aa: CASSLETVAGEQFF
CDR3nt: TGTGCCAGCAGCTTGGAAACGGTGGCGGGTGAGCAGTTCTTC

abundance: few
d_gene: NA
v_gene: TRBV6-4
j_gene: TRBJ1-2
CDR3aa: CASSDRAGRVTF
CDR3nt: TGTGCCAGCAGTGACAGGGCAGGCCGCGTCACCTTC

abundance: NA
d_gene: NA
v_gene: TRBV9
j_gene: TRBJ1-3
CDR3aa: CASSVVGSGNTIYF
CDR3nt: TGTGCCAGCAGCGTAGTTGGTTCTGGAAACACCATATATTTT

abundance: NA
d_gene: NA
v_gene: TRBV7-6
j_gene: TRBJ2-7
CDR3aa: CASSLSPQGIAGEQYF
CDR3nt: TGTGCCAGCAGCTTATCCCCGCAGGGCATTGCGGGGGAGCAGTACTTC

abundance: NA
d_gene: NA
v_gene: TRBV19
j_gene: TRBJ2-6
CDR3aa: CASEGGTGANVLTF
CDR3nt: TGTGCCAGTGAGGGGGGGACTGGGGCCAACGTCCTGACTTTC

abundance: NA
d_gene: NA
v_gene: TRBV2
j_gene: TRBJ1-3
CDR3aa: CASSEVRDLVVRSGNTIYF
CDR3nt: TGTGCCAGCAGTGAAGTCCGGGACCTCGTAGTCCGCTCTGGAAACACCATATATTTT

abundance: NA
d_gene: NA
v_gene: TRBV5-4
j_gene: TRBJ1-2
CDR3aa: CASSLAQTNYGYTF
CDR3nt: TGTGCCAGCAGCTTGGCCCAGACTAACTATGGCTACACCTTC

abundance: NA
d_gene: NA
v_gene: TRBV7-2
j_gene: TRBJ1-5
CDR3aa: CASSWGNQPQHF
CDR3nt: TGTGCCAGCAGCTGGGGGAATCAGCCCCAGCATTTT

abundance: few
d_gene: NA
v_gene: TRBV5-1
j_gene: TRBJ2-1
CDR3aa: CASSLAAGPYNEQFF
CDR3nt: TGCGCCAGCAGCTTGGCGGCGGGGCCCTACAATGAGCAGTTCTTC

abundance: NA
d_gene: NA
v_gene: TRBV28
j_gene: TRBJ2-7
CDR3aa: CASRKQGFYEQYF
CDR3nt: TGTGCCAGCAGAAAGCAGGGGTTCTACGAGCAGTACTTC

abundance: NA
d_gene: NA
v_gene: TRBV11-2
j_gene: TRBJ1-1
CDR3aa: CASSLGSGTEAFF
CDR3nt: TGTGCCAGCAGCTTAGGGTCAGGCACTGAAGCTTTCTTT

abundance: NA
d_gene: NA
v_gene: TRBV5-1
j_gene: TRBJ2-7
CDR3aa: CASSFYEQYF
CDR3nt: TGCGCCAGCAGCTTCTACGAGCAGTACTTC

abundance: NA
d_gene: NA
v_gene: TRBV7-9
j_gene: TRBJ2-7
CDR3aa: CASSLDRGLSRWEQYF
CDR3nt: TGTGCCAGCAGCCTCGACAGGGGACTATCTAGGTGGGAGCAGTACTTC

abundance: NA
d_gene: TRBD2
v_gene: TRBV6-4
j_gene: TRBJ2-1
CDR3aa: CASGTSVGNEQFF
CDR3nt: TGTGCCAGCGGGACTAGCGTGGGAAATGAGCAGTTCTTC

abundance: NA
d_gene: TRBD2
v_gene: TRBV7-2
j_gene: TRBJ2-7
CDR3aa: CASRTSGTYEQYF
CDR3nt: TGTGCCAGTAGGACTAGCGGGACCTACGAGCAGTACTTC

abundance: NA
d_gene: NA
v_gene: TRBV18
j_gene: TRBJ2-7
CDR3aa: CASSPRHNEQYF
CDR3nt: TGTGCCAGCTCACCACGACATAACGAGCAGTACTTC

abundance: NA
d_gene: NA
v_gene: TRBV2
j_gene: TRBJ2-3
CDR3aa: CASSAGVDTQYF
CDR3nt: TGTGCCAGCAGTGCCGGGGTTGATACGCAGTATTTT

abundance: NA
d_gene: NA
v_gene: TRBV28
j_gene: TRBJ1-1
CDR3aa: CASSSAGALDTEAFF
CDR3nt: TGTGCCAGCAGTTCGGCAGGGGCATTAGACACTGAAGCTTTCTTT

abundance: NA
d_gene: TRBD1
v_gene: TRBV5-6
j_gene: TRBJ1-4
CDR3aa: CASSLQPGTGVGTNEKLFF
CDR3nt: TGTGCCAGCAGCTTGCAACCCGGGACAGGGGTCGGCACTAATGAAAAACTGTTTTTT